A single sample is the source of the 5 T cell receptor beta chains below, sequenced in a study of T cells in Graves' hyperthyroidism and ophthalmopathy. TCR beta CDR3 regions were amplified from RNA transcripts. Primed by the HTBI set, a first-round RT-PCR was run on the TCR CDR3. TCRdb itself ran the multiplex PCR reads through MiXCR, one entry per CDR3 protein. This table has 550,000 to 800,000 distinct CDR3 sequences, roughly 17% appearing once. The material sequenced was blood. Source of these receptors: a man aged 50 to 59 with Graves' hyperthyroidism.

The chain combines TRBV7-9 with TRBJ2-5, with 7 positions matching TRBD2. In germline, CDR1 is SEHNR, CDR2 FQNEAQ (reference sequence). V lost 2 bases to trimming and J lost 2 bases; unmatched junction nucleotides: 8. The CDR3 loop spans 16 amino acids. The CDR3 is CASSLRLAEAQETQYF. The CDR3 DNA reads as TGTGCCAGCAGCTTACGGCTAGCGGAGGCTCAAGAGACCCAGTACTTC.

This clonotype was seen at least ten times. The genes are TRBV4-2 and TRBJ2-7; 8 bases agree with TRBD2. The CDR3 sequence is 15 residues long. Germline V gene data show CDR1 as LGHNA and CDR2 as YNFKEQ. V lost 2 bases and J lost 4; bases outside the gene matches: 7. In nucleotides, the CDR3 is TGTGCCAGCAGCCAAACTAGCGGTTCACCTTACGAGCAGTACTTC. Its translation is CASSQTSGSPYEQYF.

The gene calls are TRBV7-8 and TRBJ1-5; D gene uncertain. Germline V lookup: CDR1 SGHVS, CDR2 FQNEAQ. The length of the CDR3 is 14 residues. Trimming took 4 bases from V and 1 from J, leaving 8 bases between them. The CDR3 is CASSSPGSNQPQHF. The CDR3 nucleotides are TGTGCCAGCAGCTCCCCGGGGAGCAATCAGCCCCAGCATTTT.

This clonotype has a count of ten or more. The genes are TRBV7-3 and TRBJ2-1; D ambiguous. The germline gives CDR1 SGHTA, CDR2 FQGTGA. The CDR3 spans 14 residues. Trimming took 2 bases from V and 2 from J, leaving 7 bases between them. In DNA, the CDR3 is TGTGCCAGCAGCTTACGGTTCCCCTACAATGAGCAGTTCTTC. Translated, it gives CASSLRFPYNEQFF.

Ten or more counts support this clonotype. The chain recombines TRBV28 with TRBJ2-5, with TRBD1 matching 8 bases. The CDR3 contains 16 residues. The germline CDR1 and CDR2 sequences are MDHEN and SYDVKM. Unmatched junction bases numbered 12, after V lost 5 bases and J lost 4 bases. The CDR3 reads CASSTNPGGRGETQYF. Here the CDR3 DNA reads TGTGCCAGCAGTACCAACCCAGGGGGCAGGGGAGAGACCCAGTACTTC.